This TCR beta chain was observed in a study of CD8+CD57+ T cells in acquired aplastic anemia. The overall study: Sorted CD4+ and CD8+ cells yielded DNA averaging roughly 3.3 ug.

CDR1 is MGHDK and CDR2 is SYGVNS in the germline V gene. CDR3 length: 15 amino acids. V shed 2 bases and J 3 bases; nucleotides not matched to a gene: 4. The TCR beta profiling, which covered VDJ combination and CDR3 sequence, was carried out using genomic DNA as the template. Via MiXCR, TCRdb re-called the reads, giving one row per CDR3 protein. The table lists hundreds of thousands of distinct CDR3 sequences, more than 25% of them singletons. A word on this clonotype: As yet, its antigen is unknown.

The study's findings and limits: Patients versus controls showed no significant CD8+ Simpson's diversity difference.

Patients sequenced had flow cytometry evidence of CD8+CD57+ cell expansion. The sequenced sample was sorted CD4+, CD8+, or CD8+CD57+ T cells (not recorded which) from PBMCs. The genes are TRBV25-1 and TRBJ2-1; 7 bases line up with TRBD1. This clonotype was obtained from a human donor with aplastic anemia. The CDR3 reads CASSEGGTDYNEQFF. CDR3 in DNA: TGTGCCAGCAGTGAAGGTGGGACAGACTACAATGAGCAGTTCTTC.